This TCR beta chain derives from a study of cytomegalovirus exposure and HLA in healthy donors. Findings and limits, study-wide: Most of the TCR beta V segments (in an earlier analysis) were productive either about 87% or about 30% of the time. Solely CMV serostatus was available to characterize immune exposure.

V was pared by 2 bases and J by 5 bases, with 3 bases of the junction left unmatched. Germline V gene lookup returns CDR1 WNHNN and CDR2 SYGVQD (reference sequence). This CDR3 spans 14 amino acids. As for this clone: As yet, its antigen is unknown.

13 Jbeta primers and 60 Vbeta primers were used for the PCR. Sequenced by immunoSEQ multiplex PCR; TCRdb stores in-frame clones only, minus some. This table has about 190,000 clones, around 77% appearing once. The receptor was isolated from a woman under 30 in good health and CMV-seronegative. This chain uses TRBV10-1 with TRBJ2-5, with 9 nucleotides matching TRBD1. Input material: PBMCs. This CDR3 reads CASSETGGTETQYF. Here the CDR3 DNA reads TGCGCCAGCAGTGAGACAGGGGGCACGGAGACCCAGTACTTC.